Presented here are 2 T cell receptor beta chains from one specimen sequenced in a study of blood T cells in healthy people across ages. The second PCR ran roughly 7 to 11 cycles with a sample-barcoded 5' primer and J-beta primers. TCRdb fed the 5' RACE reads into MiXCR, producing one record per CDR3 protein. The sample consists of around 900,000 distinct CDR3 sequences, more than 25% of them appearing once. The sample taken for sequencing was blood. The receptors shown here come from a woman of 80 years or more in good health.

This clonotype was seen more than once but under ten times. The chain combines TRBV20-1 with TRBJ2-7; no clear D. Germline V gene sequence: CDR1 DFQATT, CDR2 SNEGSKA (reference sequence). V lost 6 bases and J lost 0, with 12 bases in between. This CDR3 spans 13 amino acids. CDR3 nucleotide sequence: TGCAGTGCCGCCGACACGAGCTCCTACGAGCAGTACTTC. It specifies CSAADTSSYEQYF.

The chain joins TRBV20-1 to TRBJ2-2; no reliable D call. CDR1 is DFQATT, CDR2 SNEGSKA, per germline (reference sequence). V gave up 2 bases and J gave up 3 bases, with 7 bases separating them. The CDR3 is made up of 13 amino acids. The CDR3: CSARSVDTGELFF. The CDR3 coding sequence is TGCAGTGCTAGAAGTGTGGACACCGGGGAGCTGTTTTTT.